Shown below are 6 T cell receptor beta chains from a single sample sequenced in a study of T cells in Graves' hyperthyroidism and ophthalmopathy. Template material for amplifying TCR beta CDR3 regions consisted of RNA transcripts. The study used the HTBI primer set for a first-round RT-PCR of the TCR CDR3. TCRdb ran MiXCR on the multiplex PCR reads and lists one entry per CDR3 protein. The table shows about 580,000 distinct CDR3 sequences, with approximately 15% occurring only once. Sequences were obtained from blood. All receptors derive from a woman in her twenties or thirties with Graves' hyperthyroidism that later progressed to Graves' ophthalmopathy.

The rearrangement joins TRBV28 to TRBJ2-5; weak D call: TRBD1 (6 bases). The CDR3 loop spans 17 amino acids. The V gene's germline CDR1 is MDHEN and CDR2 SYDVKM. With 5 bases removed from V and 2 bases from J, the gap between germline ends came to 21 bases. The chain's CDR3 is CASSLDWYGQNQETQYF. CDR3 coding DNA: TGTGCCAGCAGTCTAGATTGGTATGGACAGAATCAAGAGACCCAGTACTTC.

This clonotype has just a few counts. The chain's CDR3 is CASSYVAPTGLQETQYF. CDR3 in DNA: TGTGCCAGCAGTTACGTAGCCCCGACAGGACTGCAAGAGACCCAGTACTTC. This chain joins TRBV6-2 or TRBV6-3 and TRBJ2-5, with D maybe TRBD1 (6 bases). The CDR3 covers 17 residues. V lost 2 bases and J 2 bases, leaving 18 bases between the germline ends. Germline V gene data show CDR1 as MNHEY and CDR2 as SVGEGT.

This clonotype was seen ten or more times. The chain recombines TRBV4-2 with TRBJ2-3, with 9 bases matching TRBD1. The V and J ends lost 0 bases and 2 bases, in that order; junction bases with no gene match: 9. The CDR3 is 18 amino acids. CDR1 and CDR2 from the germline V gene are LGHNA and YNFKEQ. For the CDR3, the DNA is TGTGCCAGCAGCCAAGATGTGGGACAGGGTGATTACACAGATACGCAGTATTTT. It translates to CASSQDVGQGDYTDTQYF.

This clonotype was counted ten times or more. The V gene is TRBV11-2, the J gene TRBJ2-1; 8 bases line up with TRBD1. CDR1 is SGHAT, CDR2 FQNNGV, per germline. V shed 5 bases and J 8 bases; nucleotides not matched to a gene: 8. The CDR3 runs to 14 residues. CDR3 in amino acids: CASSVDRGLDEQFF. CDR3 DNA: TGTGCCAGCAGCGTCGACAGGGGTCTCGATGAGCAGTTCTTC.

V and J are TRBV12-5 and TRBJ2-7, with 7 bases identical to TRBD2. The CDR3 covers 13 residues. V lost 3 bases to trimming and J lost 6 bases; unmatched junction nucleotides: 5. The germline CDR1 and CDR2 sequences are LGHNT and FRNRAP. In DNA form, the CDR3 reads TGTGCTAGTGGTTTCTTGGGCGGGGGCGAGCAGTACTTC. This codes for CASGFLGGGEQYF. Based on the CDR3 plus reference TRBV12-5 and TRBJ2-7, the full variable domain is DARVTQTPRHKVTEMGQEVTMRCQPILGHNTVFWYRQTMMQGLELLAYFRNRAPLDDSGMPKDRFSAEMPDATLATLKIQPSEPRDSAVYFCASGFLGGGEQYFGPGTRLTVT.

The CDR3 loop is CASSLAIRLGQPQHF. Here the CDR3 DNA reads TGTGCCAGCAGCTTAGCCATCCGGCTTGGTCAGCCCCAGCATTTT. The chain couples TRBV11-2 to TRBJ1-5; D call uncertain. This CDR3 is built from 15 residues. With 1 base removed from V and 6 bases from J, the gap between germline ends came to 13 bases. Germline V gives CDR1 SGHAT, CDR2 FQNNGV.